The 25 T cell receptor beta chains listed next were all sequenced from one sample in a study of T cell changes during pregnancy in multiple sclerosis. The protocol was immunoSEQ multiplex PCR, while the TCRdb copy is restricted to in-frame clones and leaves out a portion. This sample has some 100,000 clones; around 92% occur once, and the top ten carry roughly 3%. This material consisted of peripheral blood, taken in the second trimester of pregnancy. These receptors originate from a female donor with multiple sclerosis, enrolled in a pregnancy study.

The chain links TRBV10-3 to TRBJ2-7, with 7 bases matching TRBD2. This CDR3 has 14 amino acids. The trim removed 2 bases at V and 7 bases at J, leaving 8 bases unmatched. The germline V gene encodes CDR1 ENHRY and CDR2 SYGVKD. CDR3 coding DNA: TGTGCCATCAGTGAGCCGGGCGGGAGTCAAGAGCAGTACTTC. Protein product: CAISEPGGSQEQYF.

The chain couples TRBV7-9 to TRBJ1-2; TRBD1 matches at 7 bases. Germline V gene lookup returns CDR1 SEHNR and CDR2 FQNEAQ (reference sequence). V lost 3 bases to trimming and J lost 8 bases; unmatched junction nucleotides: 15. This CDR3 region has 16 residues. The chain's CDR3 is CASSFTTGKAQGGYTF. The CDR3 DNA reads as TGTGCCAGCAGCTTCACGACAGGGAAGGCCCAGGGAGGCTACACCTTC.

This chain links TRBV7-2 with TRBJ2-2, with 11 bases matching TRBD2. The germline gives CDR1 SGHTA, CDR2 FQGNSA. The CDR3 covers 17 residues. The junction had 5 bases not matched to a gene; V was cut back by 5 bases and J by 0 bases. The chain's CDR3 is CASSKGTSGPNTGELFF. Written as DNA, the CDR3 is TGTGCCAGCAGCAAAGGGACTAGCGGCCCGAACACCGGGGAGCTGTTTTTT.

This rearrangement joins TRBV5-4 to TRBJ2-3, with 7 nucleotides matching TRBD1. The CDR3 totals 16 residues. Losses at the gene ends were 1 base for V and 6 bases for J; bases not matched to a gene: 11. CDR1 is SGHNT and CDR2 is YYREEE in the germline V gene (reference sequence). The CDR3 region has the DNA TGTGCCAGCAGCTTGCCCAGGGGTGCGACAGGGGATACGCAGTATTTT. It codes for CASSLPRGATGDTQYF.

The V gene is TRBV4-2, the J gene TRBJ2-7; unclear D gene. This CDR3 is 13 amino acids long. Trimming took 0 bases from V and 6 from J, leaving 9 bases between them. Germline V gene sequence: CDR1 LGHNA, CDR2 YNFKEQ. CDR3 DNA sequence: TGTGCCAGCAGCCAAGACGGAGCCCGCGAGCAGTACTTC. It is translated as CASSQDGAREQYF.

The V and J genes are TRBV25-1 and TRBJ1-5; 9 bases are a match to TRBD1. The trim removed 7 bases at V and 6 bases at J, leaving 10 bases unmatched. The CDR3 has 15 amino acids. Germline V gene lookup returns CDR1 MGHDK and CDR2 SYGVNS. CDR3 nucleotides: TGTGCCAGCACCGACCGGGACAGGGATTTTCAGCCCCAGCATTTT. Translating it yields CASTDRDRDFQPQHF. The full variable domain, completed using reference TRBV25-1 and TRBJ1-5, is EADIYQTPRYLVIGTGKKITLECSQTMGHDKMYWYQQDPGMELHLIHYSYGVNSTEKGDLSSESTVSRIRTEHFPLTLESARPSHTSQYLCASTDRDRDFQPQHFGDGTRLSIL.

The chain has TRBV7-8 and TRBJ2-7; 12 nucleotides agree with TRBD2. The CDR3 spans 16 residues. The J segment lost 5 bases and the V segment lost 1 base, leaving 6 bases of the junction unmatched. CDR1 is SGHVS, CDR2 FQNEAQ, per germline. CDR3 sequence: CASSLELAGGSHEQYF. CDR3 DNA sequence: TGTGCCAGCAGCTTAGAACTAGCGGGAGGATCCCACGAGCAGTACTTC.

The CDR3 protein is CASSPEVTYNEQFF. CDR3 coding DNA: TGCGCCAGCAGCCCGGAGGTTACCTACAATGAGCAGTTCTTC. V gene TRBV5-1 combines with J gene TRBJ2-1, with D perhaps matching TRBD2 (5 bases). V was cut by 4 bases and J by 2 bases, with 10 bases left in between. Germline-derived CDR1 and CDR2 are SGHRS and YFSETQ. The CDR3 has 14 amino acids.

This chain uses TRBV6-1 with TRBJ2-6; 8 nucleotides line up with TRBD1. The V gene end was trimmed by 6 bases and the J gene end by 1 base; junction bases not matched to a gene: 2. Germline V gives CDR1 MNHNS, CDR2 SASEGT. This CDR3 has 15 amino acids. The CDR3 nucleotides read TGTGCCAGCAGCCAGGGGGCTTCTGGGGCCAACGTCCTGACTTTC. Its protein product is CASSQGASGANVLTF.

This clone was found a few times. J is TRBJ1-1 and V is TRBV19, with D hard to call. The CDR3 consists of 14 residues. CDR1 and CDR2 (germline): LNHDA, SQIVND (reference sequence). V was shortened by 7 bases and J by 0 bases, with 12 bases between the two germline ends. CDR3 in DNA: TGTGCCAGTAAACAGTGGCAAATGAACACTGAAGCTTTCTTT. Translating gives CASKQWQMNTEAFF.

The chain combines TRBV15 with TRBJ2-3, with a weak D call TRBD2 (6 bases). V shed 0 bases and J shed 6 bases, with 16 bases lying between them. The CDR3 runs to 16 residues. CDR1 and CDR2 from the germline V gene are LNHNV and YYDKDF (reference sequence). The CDR3 bases are TGTGCCACCAGCAGAGATTTGGCGGGGTCCGGGGATACGCAGTATTTT. It encodes CATSRDLAGSGDTQYF.

This chain links TRBV11-2 with TRBJ2-2; D is perhaps TRBD2 (6 bases). V lost 4 bases and J lost 2, with 8 bases in between. The CDR3 loop spans 14 amino acids. Germline CDR1 and CDR2: SGHAT and FQNNGV. CDR3 bases: TGTGCCAGCAGCTGGGGGGTAAACACCGGGGAGCTGTTTTTT. This codes for CASSWGVNTGELFF.

The CDR3 is CASSRSASYEQYF. CDR3 coding DNA: TGTGCCAGCAGCCGTAGTGCCTCCTACGAGCAGTACTTC. V and J are TRBV6-6 and TRBJ2-7; D call uncertain. Germline values: CDR1 MNHNY, CDR2 SVGAGI (reference sequence). The CDR3 is 13 residues long. V lost 6 bases and J 0 bases, leaving 9 bases between the germline ends.

J is TRBJ2-7 and V is TRBV9; 10 bases line up with TRBD2. Germline CDR1 is SGDLS and CDR2 is YYNGEE. Losses at the gene ends were 0 bases for V and 0 bases for J; bases not matched to a gene: 3. The CDR3 has 16 amino acids. The chain's CDR3 is CASSVGPSGSSYEQYF. CDR3 bases: TGTGCCAGCAGCGTAGGACCTAGCGGGAGCTCCTACGAGCAGTACTTC.

Only one count was recorded for this clone. The chain couples TRBV7-2 to TRBJ2-1, with TRBD2 matching 9 bases. CDR1 SGHTA and CDR2 FQGNSA come from the germline V gene. The CDR3 length is 15 residues. V was clipped by 7 bases and J by 10 bases; unmatched bases: 14. The CDR3 DNA is TGTGCCAGCATGGTCCATAGCGGGAGTGGGCGCGAGCAGTTCTTC. It encodes CASMVHSGSGREQFF.

The DNA for the CDR3 is TGTGCCAGCAGCTTGAACAACCCGGGACAGGGAAATGAAAAACTGTTTTTT. It yields the protein CASSLNNPGQGNEKLFF. The chain recombines TRBV7-2 with TRBJ1-4, with 9 bases fitting TRBD1. The CDR3 spans 17 residues. Per germline, CDR1 SGHTA and CDR2 FQGNSA. Unmatched junction bases numbered 10, after V lost 3 bases and J lost 5 bases.

Written as DNA, the CDR3 is TGTGCCAGCAGCAGAACAGGGAACAAACTGTTTTTT. Translated: CASSRTGNKLFF. The rearrangement joins TRBV5-4 to TRBJ1-4; D is possibly TRBD1 (6 bases). Deletions cut 4 bases from V and 11 bases from J, with 12 bases between. The CDR3 extends over 12 amino acids. The germline V gene encodes CDR1 SGHNT and CDR2 YYREEE (reference sequence).

This clone was seen a handful of times. The V call is TRBV6-1, the J call TRBJ2-3, with D hard to call. V was pared by 4 bases and J by 5 bases, with 4 bases between. Per germline, CDR1 MNHNS and CDR2 SASEGT. This CDR3 is 11 amino acids long. The CDR3 DNA reads as TGTGCCAGCAGTGCTCTAGATACGCAGTATTTT. Translation: CASSALDTQYF.

Worth noting for this clone: Other DNA sequences in this sample translate to the same CDR3. The J gene is TRBJ2-1, the V gene TRBV27; 12 bases agree with TRBD2. V was clipped by 6 bases and J by 5 bases; unmatched bases: 2. Germline V lookup: CDR1 MNHEY, CDR2 SMNVEV (reference sequence). CDR3 size: 14 residues. DNA for the CDR3: TGTGCCAGCAGGACTAGCGGGAGTAACAATGAGCAGTTCTTC. Translating it yields CASRTSGSNNEQFF.

The gene calls are TRBV2 and TRBJ1-5, with a tentative D call TRBD1 (6 bases). CDR3 size: 15 residues. V was pared by 3 bases and J by 4 bases, with 13 bases between. Germline CDR1 is SNHLY and CDR2 is FYNNEI. The CDR3 sequence: CASSEGASGNQPQHF. DNA of the CDR3: TGTGCCAGCAGTGAGGGGGCTTCGGGGAATCAGCCCCAGCATTTT.

The chain links TRBV28 to TRBJ2-7; D perhaps matches TRBD2 (6 bases). Trimming removed 6 bases at V and 4 bases at J, with 28 bases between. Germline V gene lookup returns CDR1 MDHEN and CDR2 SYDVKM. CDR3 length: 18 amino acids. This CDR3 is CASSPLAEALQSTYEQYF. The CDR3 bases are TGTGCCAGCAGCCCTTTAGCGGAGGCTCTTCAATCTACGTACGAGCAGTACTTC.

This rearrangement joins TRBV5-4 to TRBJ1-2; tentative D call: TRBD1 (6 bases). CDR1 is SGHNT and CDR2 is YYREEE in the germline V gene (reference sequence). The germline V and J ends were trimmed by 1 base and 8 bases, with 21 bases remaining between them. This CDR3 spans 16 amino acids. The CDR3 reads CASSLPYRDTTEGYTF. The DNA for the CDR3 is TGTGCCAGCAGCTTGCCTTATCGGGACACAACTGAGGGCTACACCTTC.

This chain links TRBV4-1 with TRBJ2-3; D may be TRBD1 (5 bases). The CDR3 has 17 residues. V gave up 0 bases and J gave up 2 bases, with 15 bases separating them. Germline V gives CDR1 MGHRA, CDR2 YSYEKL. The CDR3 spells CASSQEAGVGLTDTQYF. For the CDR3, the DNA is TGCGCCAGCAGCCAAGAGGCAGGAGTGGGGCTCACAGATACGCAGTATTTT.

J is TRBJ2-1 and V is TRBV5-4, with 7 bases identical to TRBD1. Germline V CDR1 and CDR2: SGHNT, YYREEE (reference sequence). CDR3 length: 16 residues. V trimming: 2 bases; J trimming: 4 bases; junction bases outside the gene matches: 9. The CDR3 protein is CASSFPRQGLYNEQFF. The CDR3 nucleotides are TGTGCCAGCAGCTTCCCCCGACAGGGTCTTTACAATGAGCAGTTCTTC.

J is TRBJ2-3 and V is TRBV7-2, with 9 positions matching TRBD2. The germline V gene encodes CDR1 SGHTA and CDR2 FQGNSA. The CDR3 length is 16 residues. After removal of 1 base from V and 1 base from J, the junction contained 3 bases not matched to a gene. The CDR3 loop is CASSLDAGGGTDTQYF. Written as DNA, the CDR3 is TGTGCCAGCAGCTTAGATGCGGGAGGGGGCACAGATACGCAGTATTTT.